This TCR beta chain was recovered during a study of CD8+ T cells in alopecia areata. It was cDNA, reverse transcribed from extracted RNA, that served as the sequencing template. Sequencing was performed with immunoSEQ multiplex PCR; in TCRdb, only in-frame clones are kept and a portion is missing. The sample records 150,000 to 200,000 clones, approximately 60% being singletons. This CDR3 region has 17 residues. J was trimmed by 5 bases and V by 2 bases; bases with no gene match: 10. Germline CDR1 is ENHRY and CDR2 is SYGVKD. The chain uses TRBV10-3 and TRBJ2-3; 10 nucleotides align to TRBD2. This sequence originates from a human donor in good health. Sequencing was done on a sample of CD4+ T cells sorted from blood. CDR3 bases: TGTGCCATCAGTGAGACCCCTCTAGCGGGAGTCGGAGATACGCAGTATTTT. As protein: CAISETPLAGVGDTQYF.